The rows below give T cell receptor beta chains drawn from one sample of a study of T cell responses to AZD1222 COVID-19 vaccine. The repertoire was sequenced with immunoSEQ multiplex PCR; TCRdb's copy has only in-frame clones and lacks some. There are about 120,000 clones in the sample; approximately 93% occur only once, and about 3% lies in the top ten. Material: peripheral blood, obtained on day 0 of AZD1222 vaccination. Every receptor here comes from an adult in good health. Both conserved end residues are part of each CDR3. Each record gives: CDR3 protein, V gene, J gene.

CSVLQGGDSPLHF,TRBV29-1,TRBJ1-6
CASGQQGIETQYF,TRBV6-5,TRBJ2-5
CASSTGQGVNQPQHF,TRBV2,TRBJ1-5
CASSLGIYEQYF,TRBV5-5,TRBJ2-7
CASSYVNEQFF,TRBV28,TRBJ2-1
CASSESDRSVKQFF,TRBV10-1,TRBJ2-1
CSASTGRDFTEAFF,TRBV20-1,TRBJ1-1
CASSQAPTAYYEQYF,TRBV3-1/TRBV3-2,TRBJ2-7
CASRPATGSSYEQYF,TRBV13,TRBJ2-7
CASSPTGLGRNEQFF,TRBV13,TRBJ2-1
CASSLSSYNEQFF,TRBV7-9,TRBJ2-1
CASGQGAAFF,TRBV28,TRBJ1-1
CAISTAYNSPLHF,TRBV10-3,TRBJ1-6
CASTQRSYNEQFF,TRBV5-1,TRBJ2-1
CASSPGRGYEQYF,TRBV19,TRBJ2-7
CASSVPRDNHLDPSGANVLTF,TRBV9,TRBJ2-6
CASEARGVYGYTF,TRBV6-5,TRBJ1-2
CASKTDREVEAFF,TRBV5-6,TRBJ1-1
CASSQLDRGWYEQYF,TRBV23-1,TRBJ2-7
CASSLRTDETQYF,TRBV27,TRBJ2-5
CASNDRGGYNEQFF,TRBV6-6,TRBJ2-1
CASSQDVGYNEQFF,TRBV4-1,TRBJ2-1
CASSPRQTNSYNEQFF,TRBV5-1,TRBJ2-1
CASSSQGAGQDTQYF,TRBV5-1,TRBJ2-3
CAISGRDSGPNQPQHF,TRBV10-3,TRBJ1-5
CASSFADSNQPQHF,TRBV7-9,TRBJ1-5
CASSPLTGPYNEQFF,TRBV3-1/TRBV3-2,TRBJ2-1
CASSYSGANTEAFF,TRBV6-5,TRBJ1-1
CAWVGTSGRTYNEQFF,TRBV30,TRBJ2-1
CASSTRQGFVQPQHF,TRBV19,TRBJ1-5
CASSTFWGSSSDTQYF,TRBV19,TRBJ2-3
CASSQDLRRELYEQYF,TRBV3-1/TRBV3-2,TRBJ2-7
CASSLNTGELFF,TRBV7-9,TRBJ2-2
CASSLVGLAGSGANVLTF,TRBV5-6,TRBJ2-6
CASSATSGTDEQFF,TRBV9,TRBJ2-1
CASSTWTKNTGELFF,TRBV6-5,TRBJ2-2
CASSEAREEQFF,TRBV2,TRBJ2-1
CASSRDGTYEQYF,TRBV5-1,TRBJ2-7
CASSRDNLAEAFF,TRBV11-3,TRBJ1-1
CASSLGGGRGFNEQFF,TRBV27,TRBJ2-1
CASGTLGQGYNEQFF,TRBV12-5,TRBJ2-1
CASAGLRNNEQFF,TRBV19,TRBJ2-1
CASSGYDEKLFF,TRBV28,TRBJ1-4
CASSLSGSVLFF,TRBV5-6,TRBJ2-2
CASSQGGVQPQHF,TRBV4-1,TRBJ1-5
CASSLGAPSYNEQFF,TRBV28,TRBJ2-1
CASSSGTVYGYTF,TRBV28,TRBJ1-2
CASSPDRGSSYEQYF,TRBV5-5,TRBJ2-7
CASSQDDSGEGNPYEQYF,TRBV3-1/TRBV3-2,TRBJ2-7
CASSLTNTGELFF,TRBV5-1,TRBJ2-2
CSVEDLQRRGTGDADYGYTF,TRBV29-1,TRBJ1-2
CASRVAGGPEAYNEQFF,TRBV7-9,TRBJ2-1
CASSLYQGITEAFF,TRBV28,TRBJ1-1
CASVTGEVGTDTQYF,TRBV2,TRBJ2-3
CASSSIGRRTNEKLFF,TRBV7-9,TRBJ1-4
CASSLFTDRKNTIYF,TRBV28,TRBJ1-3
CASSSRTGRSGNTIYF,TRBV5-1,TRBJ1-3